These T cell receptor beta chains were read from a single sample in a study of blood T cell repertoires in COVID-19. Sequenced by immunoSEQ multiplex PCR; TCRdb stores in-frame clones only, minus some. The data hold 30,000 to 40,000 clones, with 74% observed a single time. What was sequenced was peripheral blood. Every receptor here comes from a man between 65 and 85 years old with COVID-19, enrolled during active disease. The CDR3 runs from the conserved cysteine through the conserved F or W. Clone size, where shown, is once, few, many, or a class for clones that have expanded.

-,TRBJ2-7,15,TRBV18,CASSPTGTGGHEQYF
-,TRBJ1-2,15,TRBV3-1/TRBV3-2,CASRYWDRGFDGYTF
-,TRBJ1-5,15,TRBV10-3,CAISAGDPSNQPQHF
-,TRBJ2-1,13,TRBV29-1,CSVSPGRGHEQFF
-,TRBJ1-6,15,TRBV2,CASRGSRGENSPLHF
-,TRBJ2-7,13,TRBV18,CASSQDRVDEQYF
-,TRBJ1-5,13,TRBV6-5,CASSSERRQPQHF
-,TRBJ2-7,14,TRBV5-1,CASSLVAASYEQYF
-,TRBJ2-2,11,TRBV30,CAWSRLGELFF
once,TRBJ2-3,14,TRBV9,CASSVTIGTDTQYF
few,TRBJ1-5,15,TRBV5-6,CASSLSDRGNQPQHF
-,TRBJ1-5,16,TRBV7-8,CASSLAPRGINQPQHF
-,TRBJ1-2,12,TRBV7-9,CASSKTLYGYTF
-,TRBJ1-6,20,TRBV7-3,CASSLLPRRSTALYNSPLHF
once,TRBJ1-6,15,TRBV6-5,CASSYTGGKNSPLHF
-,TRBJ2-7,14,TRBV28,CASSLTRGRYEQYF
-,TRBJ1-5,13,TRBV6-2/TRBV6-3,CASSTLKGQPQHF
-,TRBJ2-7,15,TRBV7-7,CASSPGGTFSDEQYF
few,TRBJ2-1,14,TRBV4-1,CASSSGTGYNEQFF
-,TRBJ1-4,16,TRBV27,CASSATHRGRNEKLFF
-,TRBJ1-1,11,TRBV28,CASTLPPEAFF
-,TRBJ1-1,13,TRBV30,CAWGSKQGAEAFF
-,TRBJ2-7,12,TRBV30,CAWDQGTYEQYF
-,TRBJ2-3,12,TRBV5-1,CASSLGLDTQYF
few,TRBJ2-7,15,TRBV18,CASSTGALKGYEQYF
-,TRBJ1-4,16,TRBV5-5,CASSSGAGATNEKLFF
many,TRBJ2-3,15,TRBV4-2,CASSQESRSTDTQYF
-,TRBJ1-2,13,TRBV4-1,CASSQGTSYGYTF
-,TRBJ1-5,15,TRBV5-6,CASSLRGHLNQPQHF
-,TRBJ2-1,16,TRBV28,CASSPHRGSAYNEQFF
-,TRBJ1-2,15,TRBV7-2,CASSLGKGVNYGYTF
-,TRBJ1-6,13,TRBV6-6,CASSSREFSPLHF
-,TRBJ2-1,17,TRBV4-1,CASSQDLGGDRRNEQFF
-,TRBJ2-2,17,TRBV5-1,CASSFASGRADTGELFF